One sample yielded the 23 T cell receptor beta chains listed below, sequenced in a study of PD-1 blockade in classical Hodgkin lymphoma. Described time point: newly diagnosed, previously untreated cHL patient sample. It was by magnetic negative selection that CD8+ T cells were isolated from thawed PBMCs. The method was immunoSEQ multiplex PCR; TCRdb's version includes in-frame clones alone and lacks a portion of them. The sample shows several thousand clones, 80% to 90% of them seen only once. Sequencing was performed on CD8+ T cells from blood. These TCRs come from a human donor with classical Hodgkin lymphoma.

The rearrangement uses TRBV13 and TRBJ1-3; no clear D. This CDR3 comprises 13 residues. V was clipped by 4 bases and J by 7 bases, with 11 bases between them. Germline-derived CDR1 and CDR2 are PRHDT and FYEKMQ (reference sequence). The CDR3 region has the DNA TGTGCCAGCAGCTCGACAACGGAGAACACCATATATTTT. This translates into CASSSTTENTIYF.

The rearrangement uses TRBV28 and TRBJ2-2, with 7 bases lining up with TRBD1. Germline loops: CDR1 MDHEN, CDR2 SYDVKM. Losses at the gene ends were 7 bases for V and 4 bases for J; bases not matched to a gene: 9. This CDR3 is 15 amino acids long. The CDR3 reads CASTPPGTATGELFF. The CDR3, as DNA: TGTGCCAGCACCCCCCCCGGGACAGCCACCGGGGAGCTGTTTTTT.

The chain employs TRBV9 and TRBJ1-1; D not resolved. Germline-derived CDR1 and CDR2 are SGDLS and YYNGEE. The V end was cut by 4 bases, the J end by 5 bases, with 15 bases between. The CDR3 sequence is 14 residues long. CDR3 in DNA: TGTGCCAGCAGCCCTGGTTTGTCGGGGACTGAAGCTTTCTTT. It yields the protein CASSPGLSGTEAFF.

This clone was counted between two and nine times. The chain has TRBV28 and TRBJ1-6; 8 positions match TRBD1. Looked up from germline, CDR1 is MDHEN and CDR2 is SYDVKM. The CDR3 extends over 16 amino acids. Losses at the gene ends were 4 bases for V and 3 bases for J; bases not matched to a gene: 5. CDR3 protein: CASSSTGEDYNSPLHF. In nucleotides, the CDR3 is TGTGCCAGCAGTTCGACAGGGGAGGACTATAATTCACCCCTCCACTTT.

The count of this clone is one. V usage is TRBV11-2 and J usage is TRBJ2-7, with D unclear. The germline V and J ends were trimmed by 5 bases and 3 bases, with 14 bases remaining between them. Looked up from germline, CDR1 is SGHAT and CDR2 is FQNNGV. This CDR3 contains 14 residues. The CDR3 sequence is CASSPRAANYEQYF. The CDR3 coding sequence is TGTGCCAGCAGCCCACGCGCGGCAAACTACGAGCAGTACTTC.

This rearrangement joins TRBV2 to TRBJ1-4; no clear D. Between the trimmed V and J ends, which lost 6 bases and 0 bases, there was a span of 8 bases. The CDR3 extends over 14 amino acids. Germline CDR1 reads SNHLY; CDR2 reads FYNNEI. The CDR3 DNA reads TGTGCCAGCAGGCGGGTGGCAACTAATGAAAAACTGTTTTTT. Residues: CASRRVATNEKLFF.

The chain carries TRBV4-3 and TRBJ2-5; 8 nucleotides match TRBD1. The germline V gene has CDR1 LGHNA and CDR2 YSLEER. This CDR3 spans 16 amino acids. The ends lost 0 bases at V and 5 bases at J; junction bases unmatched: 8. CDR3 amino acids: CASSQDIGQGVETQYF. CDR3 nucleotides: TGCGCCAGCAGCCAAGATATCGGACAGGGAGTCGAGACCCAGTACTTC.

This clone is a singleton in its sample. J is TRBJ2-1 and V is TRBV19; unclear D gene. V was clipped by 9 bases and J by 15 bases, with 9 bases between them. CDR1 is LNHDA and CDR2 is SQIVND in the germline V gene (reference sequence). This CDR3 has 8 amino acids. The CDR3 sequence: CASGVPFF. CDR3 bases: TGTGCCAGCGGCGTTCCGTTCTTC.

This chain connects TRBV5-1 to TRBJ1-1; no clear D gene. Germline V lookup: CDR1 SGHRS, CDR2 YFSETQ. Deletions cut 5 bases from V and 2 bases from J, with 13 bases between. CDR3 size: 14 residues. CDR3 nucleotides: TGCGCCAGCAGGGTGGGGATAGCAAACACTGAAGCTTTCTTT. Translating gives CASRVGIANTEAFF.

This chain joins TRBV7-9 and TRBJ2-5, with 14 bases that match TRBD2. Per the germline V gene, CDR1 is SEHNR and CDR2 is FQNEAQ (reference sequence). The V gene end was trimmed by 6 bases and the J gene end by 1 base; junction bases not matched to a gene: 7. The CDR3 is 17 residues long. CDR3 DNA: TGTGCCAGCAGTCGACTAGCGGGAGGGCTGGGCCAAGAGACCCAGTACTTC. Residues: CASSRLAGGLGQETQYF.

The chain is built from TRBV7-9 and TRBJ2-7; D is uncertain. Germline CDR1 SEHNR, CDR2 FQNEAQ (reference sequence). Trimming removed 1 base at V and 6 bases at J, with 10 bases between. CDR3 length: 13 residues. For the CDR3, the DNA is TGTGCCAGCAGCTTAGACCACGGGCGCGAGCAGTACTTC. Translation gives CASSLDHGREQYF. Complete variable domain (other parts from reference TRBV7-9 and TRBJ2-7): DTGVSQNPRHKITKRGQNVTFRCDPISEHNRLYWYRQTLGQGPEFLTYFQNEAQLEKSRLLSDRFSAERPKGSFSTLEIQRTEQGDSAMYLCASSLDHGREQYFGPGTRLTVT.

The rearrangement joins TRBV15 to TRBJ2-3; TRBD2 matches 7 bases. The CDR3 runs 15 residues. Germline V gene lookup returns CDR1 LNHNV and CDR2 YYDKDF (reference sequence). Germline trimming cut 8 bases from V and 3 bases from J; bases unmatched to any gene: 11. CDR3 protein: CATAGPGGRTDTQYF. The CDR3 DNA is TGTGCCACCGCAGGACCGGGGGGTAGGACAGATACGCAGTATTTT.

CDR3 DNA sequence: TGTGCCAGCAGCTTTGATGAAAAACTGTTTTTT. This codes for CASSFDEKLFF. This rearrangement joins TRBV7-9 to TRBJ1-4; D is uncertain. The CDR3 sequence is 11 residues long. The V end lost 3 bases, the J end lost 6 bases, and 2 bases lay between the germline ends. Germline V lookup: CDR1 SEHNR, CDR2 FQNEAQ (reference sequence).

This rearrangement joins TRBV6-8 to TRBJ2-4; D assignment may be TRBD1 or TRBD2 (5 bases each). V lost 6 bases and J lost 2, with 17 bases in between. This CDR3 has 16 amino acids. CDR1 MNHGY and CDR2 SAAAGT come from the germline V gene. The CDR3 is CASSGVVGVPKNIQYF. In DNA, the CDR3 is TGTGCCAGCAGCGGTGTTGTGGGGGTCCCCAAAAACATTCAGTACTTC.

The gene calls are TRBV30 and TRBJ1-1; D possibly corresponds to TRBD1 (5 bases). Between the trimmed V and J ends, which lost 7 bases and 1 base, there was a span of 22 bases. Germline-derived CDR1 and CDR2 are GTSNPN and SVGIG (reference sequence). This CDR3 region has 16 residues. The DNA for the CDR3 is TGTGCCTCCAATCCGGTAGACAGACACAAGAACACTGAAGCTTTCTTT. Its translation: CASNPVDRHKNTEAFF. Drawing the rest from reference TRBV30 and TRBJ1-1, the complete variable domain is SQTIHQWPATLVQPVGSPLSLECTVEGTSNPNLYWYRQAAGRGLQLLFYSVGIGQISSEVPQNLSASRPQDRQFILSSKKLLLSDSGFYLCASNPVDRHKNTEAFFGQGTRLTVV.

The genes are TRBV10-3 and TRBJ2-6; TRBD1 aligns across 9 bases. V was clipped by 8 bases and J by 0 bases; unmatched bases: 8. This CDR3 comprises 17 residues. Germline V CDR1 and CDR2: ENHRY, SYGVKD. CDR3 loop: CAIDTGQGTSGANVLTF. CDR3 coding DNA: TGTGCCATCGACACGGGACAGGGAACCTCTGGGGCCAACGTCCTGACTTTC.

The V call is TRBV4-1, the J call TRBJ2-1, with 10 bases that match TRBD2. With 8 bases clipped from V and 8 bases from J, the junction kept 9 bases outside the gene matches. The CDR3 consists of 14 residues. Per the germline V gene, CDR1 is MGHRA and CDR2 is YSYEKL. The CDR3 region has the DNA TGCGCCAGCGGGGGGGCTAGCGGGAGAGATGAGCAGTTCTTC. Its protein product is CASGGASGRDEQFF.

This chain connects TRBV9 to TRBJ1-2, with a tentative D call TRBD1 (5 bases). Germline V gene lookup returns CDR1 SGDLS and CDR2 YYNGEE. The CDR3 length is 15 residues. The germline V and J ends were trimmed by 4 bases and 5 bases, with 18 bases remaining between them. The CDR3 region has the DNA TGTGCCAGCAGCCCCCGACAGCCTTCTGCATATGGCTACACCTTC. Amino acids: CASSPRQPSAYGYTF.

The CDR3 protein is CATSRYTDTQYF. The CDR3 DNA reads as TGTGCCACCAGCAGGTACACAGATACGCAGTATTTT. J is TRBJ2-3 and V is TRBV15; no clear D gene. Germline CDR1 reads LNHNV; CDR2 reads YYDKDF (reference sequence). V lost 3 bases and J lost 2, with 3 bases in between. The CDR3 consists of 12 residues.

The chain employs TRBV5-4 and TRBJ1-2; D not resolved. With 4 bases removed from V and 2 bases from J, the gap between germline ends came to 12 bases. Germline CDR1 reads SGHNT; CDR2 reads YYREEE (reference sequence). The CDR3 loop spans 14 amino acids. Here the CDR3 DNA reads TGTGCCAGCAGCCCGGACTACCTGAACTATGGCTACACCTTC. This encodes CASSPDYLNYGYTF. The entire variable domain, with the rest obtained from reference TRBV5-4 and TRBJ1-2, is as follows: ETGVTQSPTHLIKTRGQQVTLRCSSQSGHNTVSWYQQALGQGPQFIFQYYREEENGRGNFPPRFSGLQFPNYSSELNVNALELDDSALYLCASSPDYLNYGYTFGSGTRLTVV.

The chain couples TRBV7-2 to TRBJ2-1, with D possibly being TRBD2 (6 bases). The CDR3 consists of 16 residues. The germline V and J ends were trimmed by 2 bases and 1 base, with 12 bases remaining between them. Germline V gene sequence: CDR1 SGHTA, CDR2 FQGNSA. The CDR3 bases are TGTGCCAGCAGCTTACTCAATAGCGGTTCCTACAATGAGCAGTTCTTC. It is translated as CASSLLNSGSYNEQFF. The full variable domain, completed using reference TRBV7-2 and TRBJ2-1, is GAGVSQSPSNKVTEKGKDVELRCDPISGHTALYWYRQSLGQGLEFLIYFQGNSAPDKSGLPSDRFSAERTGGSVSTLTIQRTQQEDSAVYLCASSLLNSGSYNEQFFGPGTRLTVL.

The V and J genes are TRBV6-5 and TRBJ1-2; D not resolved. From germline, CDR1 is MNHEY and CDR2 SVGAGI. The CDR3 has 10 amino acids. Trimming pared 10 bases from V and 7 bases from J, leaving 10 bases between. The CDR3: CATHIAGYTF. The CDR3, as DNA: TGTGCCACCCATATCGCTGGCTACACCTTC.

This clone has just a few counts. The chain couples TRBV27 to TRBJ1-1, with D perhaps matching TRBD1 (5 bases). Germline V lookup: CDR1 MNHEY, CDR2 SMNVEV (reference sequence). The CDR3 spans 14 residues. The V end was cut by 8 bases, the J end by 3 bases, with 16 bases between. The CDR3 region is CASCSTGPYTEAFF. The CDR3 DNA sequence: TGTGCCAGCTGTTCAACGGGGCCGTACACTGAAGCTTTCTTT.